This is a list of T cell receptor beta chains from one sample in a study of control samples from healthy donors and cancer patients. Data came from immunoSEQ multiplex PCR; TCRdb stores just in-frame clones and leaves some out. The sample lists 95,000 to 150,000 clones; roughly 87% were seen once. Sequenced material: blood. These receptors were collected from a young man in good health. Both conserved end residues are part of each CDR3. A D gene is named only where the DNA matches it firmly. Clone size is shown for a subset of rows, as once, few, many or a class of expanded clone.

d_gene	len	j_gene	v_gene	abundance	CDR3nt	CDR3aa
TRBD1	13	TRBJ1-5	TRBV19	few	TGTGCCAGTACGGGGACAGGGCATCAGCCCCAGCATTTT	CASTGTGHQPQHF
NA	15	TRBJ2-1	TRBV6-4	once	TGTGCCAGCAGACTGGATGGAAACTCCTACAATGAGCAGTTCTTC	CASRLDGNSYNEQFF
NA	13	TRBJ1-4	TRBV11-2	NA	TGTGCCAGCAGCTTAGGGGCTGGTGAAAAACTGTTTTTT	CASSLGAGEKLFF
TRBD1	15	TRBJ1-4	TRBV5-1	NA	TGCGCCAGCAGCACTACAGGGGGTGCTAATGAAAAACTGTTTTTT	CASSTTGGANEKLFF
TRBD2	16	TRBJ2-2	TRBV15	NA	TGTGCCACCAGAGTCACTAGCGGGAGTGGCACCGGGGAGCTGTTTTTT	CATRVTSGSGTGELFF
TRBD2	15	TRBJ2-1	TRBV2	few	TGTGCCACACGGTGGGGGGCGGGAGGATCCGGTGAGCAGTTCTTC	CATRWGAGGSGEQFF
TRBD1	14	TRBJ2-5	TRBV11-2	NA	TGTGCCAGCAGCGAAGCAGGGGGCCGAGAGACCCAGTACTTC	CASSEAGGRETQYF
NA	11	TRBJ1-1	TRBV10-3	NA	TGTGCCATCAGGATGAACACTGAAGCTTTCTTT	CAIRMNTEAFF
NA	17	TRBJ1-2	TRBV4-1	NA	TGCGCCAGCAGCCAATTTAAGGCCAACAGGGAAATCTATGGCTACACCTTC	CASSQFKANREIYGYTF
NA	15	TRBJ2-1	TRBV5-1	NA	TGCGCCAGCAGCCCCTGGGAGAGCGAATACAATGAGCAGTTCTTC	CASSPWESEYNEQFF
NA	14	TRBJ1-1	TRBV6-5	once	TGTGCCAGCAGTTCAGACAGCATGAACACTGAAGCTTTCTTT	CASSSDSMNTEAFF
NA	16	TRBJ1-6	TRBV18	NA	TGTGCCAGCTCCCAAGCCCGACCGGACAATAATTCACCCCTCCACTTT	CASSQARPDNNSPLHF
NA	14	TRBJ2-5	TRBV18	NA	TGTGCCAGCTCACCACGGGCAGATCAGGAGACCCAGTACTTC	CASSPRADQETQYF
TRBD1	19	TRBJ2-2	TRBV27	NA	TGTGCCAGCACCCCCCTGGGACAGGGGGCCCAGAGGGACACCGGGGAGCTGTTTTTT	CASTPLGQGAQRDTGELFF
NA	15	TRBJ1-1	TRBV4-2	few	TGTGCCAGCAGCCGCCAAGGGACATCAGCAGGTGAAGCTTTCTTT	CASSRQGTSAGEAFF
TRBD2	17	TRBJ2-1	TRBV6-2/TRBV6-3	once	TGTGCCAGCAGTTACCGTCCCGGGACTAGCAGAACTAATGAGCAGTTCTTC	CASSYRPGTSRTNEQFF
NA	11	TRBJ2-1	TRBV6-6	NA	TGTGCCAGCAGATTCGGCGATGAGCAGTTCTTC	CASRFGDEQFF
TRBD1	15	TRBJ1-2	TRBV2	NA	TGTGCCAGCAGTGTGACAGGGGATGGAAGTAGTGGCTACACCTTC	CASSVTGDGSSGYTF
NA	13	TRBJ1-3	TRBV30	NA	TGTGCCTGGGGAGCGACAGCTGGAAACACCATATATTTT	CAWGATAGNTIYF
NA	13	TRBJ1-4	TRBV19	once	TGTGCCAGTAGTGCACCCCCCAATGAAAAACTGTTTTTT	CASSAPPNEKLFF
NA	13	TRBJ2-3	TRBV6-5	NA	TGTGCCAGCAGAGTCTTGACCGTGGATACGCAGTATTTT	CASRVLTVDTQYF
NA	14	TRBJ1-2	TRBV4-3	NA	TGCGCCAGCAGCCCCCGAGAGGGGAACTATGGCTACACCTTC	CASSPREGNYGYTF
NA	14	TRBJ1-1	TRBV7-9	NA	TGTGCCAGCAGCAAGGACCAAGGGTACACTGAAGCTTTCTTT	CASSKDQGYTEAFF
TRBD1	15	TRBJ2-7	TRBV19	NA	TGTGCCAGTAGTATAGGGGACAGCAGCTCCTACGAGCAGTACTTC	CASSIGDSSSYEQYF
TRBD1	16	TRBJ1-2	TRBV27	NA	TGTGCCAGCAGAGTAGGGGACAGGGGAGAATTCTATGGCTACACCTTC	CASRVGDRGEFYGYTF
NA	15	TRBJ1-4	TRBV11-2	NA	TGTGCCAGCAGCTTAAGGTCCGGGTTTGGGGAAAAACTGTTTTTT	CASSLRSGFGEKLFF
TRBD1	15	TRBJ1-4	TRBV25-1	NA	TGTGCCAGCAGTGAGCCCACAGGGGCTAATGAAAAACTGTTTTTT	CASSEPTGANEKLFF
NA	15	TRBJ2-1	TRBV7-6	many	TGTGCCAGCAGCTTAGGAACTTACACAGACAATGAGCAGTTCTTC	CASSLGTYTDNEQFF
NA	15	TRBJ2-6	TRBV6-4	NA	TGTGCCAGCAGTGAGGACGGCTCTGGGGCCAACGTCCTGACTTTC	CASSEDGSGANVLTF
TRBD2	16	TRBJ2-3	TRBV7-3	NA	TGTGCCAGCAGCCCCGGGACTAGCCCCAGCACAGATACGCAGTATTTT	CASSPGTSPSTDTQYF
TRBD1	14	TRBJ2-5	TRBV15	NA	TGTGCCACCAGCAGAGGACAGGGGGCAGAGACCCAGTACTTC	CATSRGQGAETQYF
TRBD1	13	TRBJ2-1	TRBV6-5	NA	TGTGCCAGCAGCCACAGGGGGCACAATGAGCAGTTCTTC	CASSHRGHNEQFF
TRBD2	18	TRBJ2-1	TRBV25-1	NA	TGTGCCAGCAGTGACTATGGTTTTAGCGGGAGCTCCTACAATGAGCAGTTCTTC	CASSDYGFSGSSYNEQFF
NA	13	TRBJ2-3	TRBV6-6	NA	TGTGCCAGCAGTTATCTCTCGGCAGATACGCAGTATTTT	CASSYLSADTQYF
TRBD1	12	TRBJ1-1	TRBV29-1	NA	TGCAGCGTGGGGGACAGGGTGACTGAAGCTTTCTTT	CSVGDRVTEAFF
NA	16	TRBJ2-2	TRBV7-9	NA	TGTGCCAGCAGCCCCGCGTCGGGACTTGGCACCGGGGAGCTGTTTTTT	CASSPASGLGTGELFF
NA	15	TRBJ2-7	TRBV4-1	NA	TGCGCCAGCAGCCAAGACAGGGGGGTCTACTACGAGCAGTACTTC	CASSQDRGVYYEQYF
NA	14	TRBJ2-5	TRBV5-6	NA	TGTGCCAGCAGCTTGGGGACCCAGGGCGAGACCCAGTACTTC	CASSLGTQGETQYF
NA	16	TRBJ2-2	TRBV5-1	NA	TGCGCCAGCAGCTTGAGGGTGGGGACGAACACCGGGGAGCTGTTTTTT	CASSLRVGTNTGELFF
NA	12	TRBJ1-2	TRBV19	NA	TGTGCCAGTAGCTTCAGGGTTGAAGGCTACACCTTC	CASSFRVEGYTF
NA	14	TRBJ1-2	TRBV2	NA	TGTGCCAGCAGGGGGACTGGGGTTGGCTATGGCTACACCTTC	CASRGTGVGYGYTF
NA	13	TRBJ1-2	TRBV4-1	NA	TGCGCCAGCAGCCAAGATCTTCACTATGGCTACACCTTC	CASSQDLHYGYTF
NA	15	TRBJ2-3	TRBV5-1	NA	TGCGCCAGCAGCTCCAACCCCCCGGAACCAGATACGCAGTATTTT	CASSSNPPEPDTQYF
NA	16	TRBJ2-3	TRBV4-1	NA	TGCGCCAGCAGCCAAGACGGCGGGGTTCACACAGATACGCAGTATTTT	CASSQDGGVHTDTQYF
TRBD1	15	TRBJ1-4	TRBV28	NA	TGTGCCAGCAGTTTTGGTGGACAGGGTAATGAAAAACTGTTTTTT	CASSFGGQGNEKLFF
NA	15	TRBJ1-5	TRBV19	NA	TGTGCCAGTAGTCCCTCGGGACCGAACAATCAGCCCCAGCATTTT	CASSPSGPNNQPQHF
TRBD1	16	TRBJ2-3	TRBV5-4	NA	TGTGCCAGCAGCGAACCGGGACAGAAAAAAACAGATACGCAGTATTTT	CASSEPGQKKTDTQYF
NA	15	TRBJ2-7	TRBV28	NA	TGTGCCAGCACGCGATCGGACCTGGGGATCCACGAGCAGTACTTC	CASTRSDLGIHEQYF
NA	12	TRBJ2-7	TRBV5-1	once	TGCGCCAGCAGCTTGGAGGACTACGAGCAGTACTTC	CASSLEDYEQYF
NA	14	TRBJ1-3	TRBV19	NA	TGTGCCAGTAGTATGGTGGCATTTGGAAACACCATATATTTT	CASSMVAFGNTIYF
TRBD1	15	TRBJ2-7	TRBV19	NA	TGTGCCAGTAGTATACCAGGGGGAAGGTTCCACGAGCAGTACTTC	CASSIPGGRFHEQYF
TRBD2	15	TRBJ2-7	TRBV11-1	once	TGTGCCAGCACCCTGCTAGCGGGACCTACCGGCGAGCAGTACTTC	CASTLLAGPTGEQYF
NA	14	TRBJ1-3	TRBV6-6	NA	TGTGCCAGCAGTTACAACGGGGGGGGTGACACCATATATTTT	CASSYNGGGDTIYF